This T cell receptor (beta chain) derives from a study of OX40 agonist ivuxolimab in advanced cancers. A note on the overall study: Ivuxolimab, which targeted the costimulatory receptor OX40 (CD134), was an agonistic, fully human IgG2 monoclonal antibody. Intravenous ivuxolimab was administered to patients every 2 weeks at six dose levels: 0.01, 0.1, 0.3, 1.5, 3 and 10 mg/kg. Of the approximately 50 dose-escalation patients, hepatocellular carcinoma was present in some 19, melanoma in around 15, renal cell carcinoma in 9 and head and neck cancer in 9. In the dose-escalation cohort, 65% to 85% of patients were male, and the mean age was 60 years with a range of roughly 23 to 79. Patients were allowed to have had prior anti-PD-1, anti-PD-L1 or anti-CTLA-4 therapy, and approximately 37% of the dose-escalation patients had been treated with checkpoint inhibitors. Partial responses were achieved by three dose-escalation patients, of whom one had hepatocellular carcinoma and two had cutaneous melanoma. Peripheral TCRbeta sequencing aimed to test whether ivuxolimab altered TCR sequence diversity and caused clonal T-cell expansion. The paper covers the monotherapy dose-escalation part of the phase I ivuxolimab trial, which included N ≈ 57 patients.

Regarding this clone: Its target antigen remains unknown. No base quality information exists; no much larger clone differs at one position.

General study outcomes and caveats: At doses from 0.1 to 3.0 mg/kg, clonal expansion was seen in both CD4+ and CD8+ blood T cells between baseline and week 6. Low levels of normalized T-cell clonal expansion were also seen in some patients who did not respond. Partial responders in the 0.1-3.0 mg/kg groups had among the lowest normalized peripheral clonal expansion, especially among CD8+ T cells. The antigen specificity of the peripheral T cells that underwent clonal expansion was not determined. After ivuxolimab, expanded clones were on average more numerous among CD8+ T cells than among CD4+ T cells.

The trial excluded patients who had a history of autoimmune disease or who were on systemic immunosuppression. Peripheral blood for TCR sequencing was collected from all dose cohorts at baseline, on cycle 4 day 1, and on cycle 7 day 1. Samples came from an open-label, multicenter, first-in-human phase I dose-escalation trial of ivuxolimab. Adults with locally advanced or metastatic melanoma, renal cell, hepatocellular, or head and neck squamous cell carcinoma were enrolled in the trial. Before TCR sequencing, CD4+ T cells and CD8+ T cells were sorted from peripheral blood as separate populations. To sequence the TCRbeta CDR3 region, genomic DNA was isolated from the sorted cells. TCRbeta CDR3 regions were sequenced using the immunoSEQ Assay. As stored in TCRdb, this immuneACCESS dataset retains in-frame rearrangements with V and J assigned. A fraction of the clones does not appear; measured against another copy, unresolved V genes explain less than half of the discrepancy, and the remainder lacks a known reason. The sample contains approximately 70,000 clones, about 84% of them found a single time. 6.5% to 7.5% of the sample comes from the top ten.

The CDR3 goes from the cysteine to the phenylalanine over 15 residues. Only CDR3 DNA is held: 45 bases, read in frame from base 1. At the junction V is shortened by 2 bases and J by 3 bases, with 14 bases in between. Per the germline V gene, MNHEY is the CDR1 and SVGAGI is the CDR2. The chain couples TRBV6-5 to TRBJ2-7; possibly the D gene is TRBD2, per 6 matching bases. Sequenced material: CD4+ or CD8+ T cells sorted from blood, taken in a trial of the OX40 agonist ivuxolimab. The clonotype originates from an adult with an advanced solid tumor such as melanoma, head and neck, liver or kidney cancer. This receptor carries the CDR3 CASSYGRPGDYEQYF. The nucleotide sequence reads TGTGCCAGCAGTTACGGGCGTCCGGGGGACTACGAGCAGTACTTC.